This note documents a single T cell receptor (beta chain) sequence. As yet, its antigen is unknown. Germline V gene lookup returns CDR1 SGHTA and CDR2 FQGNSA. The CDR3 length is 15 residues. Deletions cut 2 bases from V and 3 bases from J, with 14 bases between. This sample stems from a study of cytomegalovirus exposure and HLA in healthy donors. Study-wide context: It was reported in a later analysis that the same platform had been used for the 120 validation repertoires as for the approximately 700 first-cohort repertoires.

Overall study results and limits: It was found in a later analysis that first-cohort TCR clusters tended to co-occur in the 90 to 150 validation repertoires. Reports indicated that the classifier achieved high specificity and sensitivity in diagnosing cytomegalovirus status.

Libraries were prepared by immunoSEQ multiplex PCR; TCRdb keeps only in-frame clonotypes and omits some of them. The table lists 60,000 or so clones, more than 85% of them singletons. The J gene is TRBJ2-7, the V gene TRBV7-2; a weak D match, TRBD2 (6 bases). What was sequenced was PBMCs. The clonotype was recovered from a woman between 25 and 40 years old in good health and CMV-seronegative. In DNA, the CDR3 is TGTGCCAGCAGCTTAACCCTCGGGAGAGACTACGAGCAGTACTTC. Protein: CASSLTLGRDYEQYF. The whole variable domain, filled in from reference TRBV7-2 and TRBJ2-7, reads GAGVSQSPSNKVTEKGKDVELRCDPISGHTALYWYRQSLGQGLEFLIYFQGNSAPDKSGLPSDRFSAERTGGSVSTLTIQRTQQEDSAVYLCASSLTLGRDYEQYFGPGTRLTVT.